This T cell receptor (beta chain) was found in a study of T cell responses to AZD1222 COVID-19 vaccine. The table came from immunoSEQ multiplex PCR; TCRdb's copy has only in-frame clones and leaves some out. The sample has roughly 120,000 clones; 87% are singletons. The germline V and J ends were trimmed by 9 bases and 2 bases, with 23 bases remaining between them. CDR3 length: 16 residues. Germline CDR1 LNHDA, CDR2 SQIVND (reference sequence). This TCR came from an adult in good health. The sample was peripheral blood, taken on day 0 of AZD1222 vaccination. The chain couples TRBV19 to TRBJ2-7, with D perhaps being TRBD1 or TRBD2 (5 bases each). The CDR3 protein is CARSSASRDRAYEQYF. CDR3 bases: TGTGCCAGGAGCTCCGCTTCCCGGGACCGAGCCTACGAGCAGTACTTC.